The T cell receptor beta chain described here comes from a study of shared clonotypes between healthy human individuals. Study-wide points: Naive CD4 clonotypes overlapped across a handful of donors at approximately 5%.

This clone was seen only a few times. Its target is not known. CDR3 length: 16 residues. Per germline, CDR1 SEHNR and CDR2 FQNEAQ (reference sequence). With V trimmed by 5 bases and J by 0 bases, 7 bases remained unmatched. Sorted-subset replicate PCR reactions contained 200 to 250 ng DNA, corresponding to roughly 29,000 T cell genomes. TCRdb's table, derived via immunoSEQ multiplex PCR, lists solely in-frame clones and lacks some. The repertoire has 2.5 million or so clones, about 92% of them found once; the top ten carry over 0.12%. Each donor was a Caucasian adult residing in Nashville, Tennessee. The receptor comes from a man in his late teens or twenties in good health. The chain carries TRBV7-9 and TRBJ1-1; 9 nucleotides align to TRBD1. The sequencing sample was made of naive CD4+ T cells sorted from blood. Subset specified: CD45RA+ positively selected. This CDR3 is CASSQGQGLLNTEAFF. The CDR3 DNA reads as TGTGCCAGCAGCCAGGGACAGGGACTCCTGAACACTGAAGCTTTCTTT.